The clone carrying this T cell receptor (beta chain) was observed at least ten times. Assay used: immunoSEQ multiplex PCR; TCRdb lists only in-frame clones, some missing. The table has fewer than 5,500 clones, roughly 18% seen once. Described treatment: randomized to nivolumab then ipilimumab (arm A) or the reverse (arm B). V was shortened by 2 bases and J by 1 base, with 8 bases between the two germline ends. The CDR3 loop spans 15 amino acids. CDR1 SGHNT and CDR2 YENEEA come from the germline V gene. The data were taken from a study of sequential checkpoint blockade in melanoma. Overall study: Randomization was 1:1 between first-line nivolumab→ipilimumab and ipilimumab→nivolumab.

The sequence came from a human donor with melanoma. The V and J genes are TRBV11-3 and TRBJ2-2, with D unclear. The starting material was tumor tissue (inferred from file names), obtained from a patient given nivolumab and ipilimumab in sequence. The CDR3 DNA reads as TGTGCCAGCAGCTTAATCGGTGGGAACACCGGGGAGCTGTTTTTT. It codes for CASSLIGGNTGELFF.